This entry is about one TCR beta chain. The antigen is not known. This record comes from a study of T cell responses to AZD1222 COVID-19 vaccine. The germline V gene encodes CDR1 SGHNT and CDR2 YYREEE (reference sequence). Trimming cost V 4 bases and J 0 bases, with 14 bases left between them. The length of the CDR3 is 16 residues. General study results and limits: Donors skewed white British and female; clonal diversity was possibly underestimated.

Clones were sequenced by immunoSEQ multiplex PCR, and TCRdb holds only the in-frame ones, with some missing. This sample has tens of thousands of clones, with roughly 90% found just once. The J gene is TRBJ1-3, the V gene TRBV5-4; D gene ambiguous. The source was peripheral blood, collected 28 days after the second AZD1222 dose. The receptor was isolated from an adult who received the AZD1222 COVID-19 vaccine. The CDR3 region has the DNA TGTGCCAGCAGCCTGCCGGGCCGTAGCTCTGGAAACACCATATATTTT. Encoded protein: CASSLPGRSSGNTIYF. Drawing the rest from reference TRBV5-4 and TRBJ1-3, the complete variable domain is ETGVTQSPTHLIKTRGQQVTLRCSSQSGHNTVSWYQQALGQGPQFIFQYYREEENGRGNFPPRFSGLQFPNYSSELNVNALELDDSALYLCASSLPGRSSGNTIYFGEGSWLTVV.